One and the same sample provided the 4 T cell receptor beta chains below, sequenced in a study of T cell repertoires in cytomegalovirus infection. Their cognate antigens are unknown. TCRdb processed the reads anew with MiXCR; each CDR3 protein has one entry. Of roughly 120,000 distinct CDR3 sequences listed, more than 30% are singletons. This sample comprised CD8+ T cells from cultured PBMCs, obtained from culture after CMV antigen stimulation. The receptor source for this set is a human donor in good health (CMV status not recorded). Some clones in this sample may be carry-over from other donors' samples.

This sequence joins TRBV7-9 and TRBJ2-5; TRBD2 aligns across 11 bases. The CDR3 consists of 17 residues. Per germline, CDR1 SEHNR and CDR2 FQNEAQ (reference sequence). The J segment lost 2 bases and the V segment lost 4 bases, leaving 9 bases of the junction unmatched. CDR3 DNA: TGTGCCAGCAGCTCTCGGACTAGCGGGCGCAATCAAGAGACCCAGTACTTC. It specifies CASSSRTSGRNQETQYF.

The chain couples TRBV19 to TRBJ1-5; a weak D match, TRBD1 (6 bases). The ends were cut back, 0 bases at V and 0 bases at J, with 18 bases in the middle. CDR3 length equals 19 residues. Germline V gene data show CDR1 as LNHDA and CDR2 as SQIVND (reference sequence). The CDR3 bases are TGTGCCAGTAGTATAGATCCAGGGGCCTTTTTGAATAGCAATCAGCCCCAGCATTTT. Protein product: CASSIDPGAFLNSNQPQHF.

This clonotype occurred many times. The rearrangement links TRBV6-6 to TRBJ1-1; D perhaps matches TRBD1 (5 bases). Trimming cost V 0 bases and J 3 bases, with 17 bases left between them. CDR3 length equals 17 residues. Germline V gene sequence: CDR1 MNHNY, CDR2 SVGAGI (reference sequence). Written as DNA, the CDR3 is TGTGCCAGCAGTTACTCGCATTTGTCAGGGAAGGACACTGAAGCTTTCTTT. It encodes CASSYSHLSGKDTEAFF.

This clonotype was seen a few times. This chain links TRBV12-3 or TRBV12-4 with TRBJ1-5; the D gene is possibly TRBD1 (5 bases). The V and J ends lost 7 bases and 7 bases respectively, with 14 bases between them. This CDR3 has 13 amino acids. CDR3 region: CASIGAGHQPQHF. Here the CDR3 DNA reads TGTGCCAGCATTGGGGCAGGGCACCAGCCCCAGCATTTT.